This is a list of T cell receptor beta chains from one sample in a study of human CD8 memory T cell subsets. TCRdb reprocessed the 5' RACE reads, keeping one entry per CDR3 protein, no DNA. In total, the table holds approximately 11,000 distinct CDR3 sequences. Sequenced material: CD8+ stem-like memory T cells (TSCM and TCM) sorted from PBMCs. All receptors come from a human donor in good health. Each CDR3 is given with its conserved first and last residue. Size is stated for part of the rows, as once, few or many counts, or as a class when the clone is expanded.

cdr3_aa j_call v_call clone_size
CASSLATGGGSEQYF TRBJ2-7 TRBV27 -
CSARGTGAGDTQYF TRBJ2-3 TRBV20-1 medium-sized
CASLSSYNEQFF TRBJ2-1 TRBV28 -
CASSQTGPWDEQYF TRBJ2-7 TRBV6-6 -
CASSVGTAYNEQFF TRBJ2-1 TRBV27 -
CASSLTLGGDYGYTF TRBJ1-2 TRBV28 medium-sized
CSARDRGYEQYF TRBJ2-7 TRBV20-1 -
CASSSLGTGGVETQYF TRBJ2-5 TRBV12-3/TRBV12-4 -
CASSQGQIFTYEQYF TRBJ2-7 TRBV19 -
CASSLGGSLEQYF TRBJ2-7 TRBV5-1 -
CASSLIRGGLETQYF TRBJ2-5 TRBV7-6 -
CASSPYGAGRTYEQYF TRBJ2-7 TRBV27 -
CASSEAGSLNEQYF TRBJ2-7 TRBV6-1 -
CATSDLPNYGYTF TRBJ1-2 TRBV24-1 -
CASSVQGGYYEQYF TRBJ2-7 TRBV25-1 -
CSVLTGASETQYF TRBJ2-5 TRBV29-1 -
CASNLPDRAYEQYF TRBJ2-7 TRBV2 -
CASSLNWEQYF TRBJ2-7 TRBV28 -
CASSPKLELFF TRBJ2-2 TRBV2 -
CASTPIGLAGGEQFF TRBJ2-1 TRBV27 -
CASSRDRGLYNEQFF TRBJ2-1 TRBV19 -
CASSLATGDTEAFF TRBJ1-1 TRBV5-1 -
CATSDTGNQPQHF TRBJ1-5 TRBV15 -
CAISGSSSYNEQFF TRBJ2-1 TRBV10-3 medium-sized
CASKYPSGGDYEQYF TRBJ2-7 TRBV2 -
CASSPRYNDYEQYF TRBJ2-7 TRBV13 -
CASSLGGHQYEQYF TRBJ2-7 TRBV5-1 -
CASSPAGSEAFF TRBJ1-1 TRBV7-2 -
CASRSWTNEQFF TRBJ2-1 TRBV19 -
CASLGRPYSYNEQFF TRBJ2-1 TRBV19 -
CASSSTGSTYEQYF TRBJ2-7 TRBV7-9 -
CASSREGTGAYEQYF TRBJ2-7 TRBV18 -
CASGQAGEQYF TRBJ2-7 TRBV5-1 -
CASSPLGTSGKETQYF TRBJ2-5 TRBV19 -
CASSITMNTEAFF TRBJ1-1 TRBV19 -
CASRPLTGVDGEAFF TRBJ1-1 TRBV14 -
CASRPRDSLNEQFF TRBJ2-1 TRBV2 -
CSASGGHQETQYF TRBJ2-5 TRBV20-1 -
CASSLAYEQYF TRBJ2-7 TRBV5-5 -
CASSRQGSDEQFF TRBJ2-1 TRBV4-1 -
CASSTLFSEYEQYF TRBJ2-7 TRBV7-9 medium-sized
CATSRDSSYNEQFF TRBJ2-1 TRBV19 -
CASKLTNTGELFF TRBJ2-2 TRBV6-5 -
CASSLALEVSDNLYSNQPQHF TRBJ1-5 TRBV5-1 -
CASSLSSGTAQYF TRBJ2-3 TRBV7-8 medium-sized
CASSLAVGADTQYF TRBJ2-3 TRBV12-3/TRBV12-4 -
CSAPITSLEQYF TRBJ2-7 TRBV20-1 -
CASSLGQGSPEQYF TRBJ2-7 TRBV5-1 -